The following is a TCR beta chain sequence with its context. This specimen comes from a study of control samples from healthy donors and cancer patients. TCRdb's table, derived via immunoSEQ multiplex PCR, lists solely in-frame clones and lacks some. The top ten hold around 6.2% of the sample, which has 90,000 to 130,000 clones, around 80% seen once. V was clipped by 5 bases and J by 5 bases; unmatched bases: 9. Germline-derived CDR1 and CDR2 are SGHTA and FQGTGA. The CDR3 covers 15 residues. The source is a man aged 18 to 30 in good health. Input material: blood. This chain connects TRBV7-3 to TRBJ2-5; 9 bases line up with TRBD1. CDR3 in DNA: TGTGCCAGCAGCCCCGGGACAGGGTTCATGGAGACCCAGTACTTC. As protein: CASSPGTGFMETQYF. The full variable domain, rest sourced from reference TRBV7-3 and TRBJ2-5, is GAGVSQTPSNKVTEKGKYVELRCDPISGHTALYWYRQSLGQGPEFLIYFQGTGAADDSGLPNDRFFAVRPEGSVSTLKIQRTERGDSAVYLCASSPGTGFMETQYFGPGTRLLVL.